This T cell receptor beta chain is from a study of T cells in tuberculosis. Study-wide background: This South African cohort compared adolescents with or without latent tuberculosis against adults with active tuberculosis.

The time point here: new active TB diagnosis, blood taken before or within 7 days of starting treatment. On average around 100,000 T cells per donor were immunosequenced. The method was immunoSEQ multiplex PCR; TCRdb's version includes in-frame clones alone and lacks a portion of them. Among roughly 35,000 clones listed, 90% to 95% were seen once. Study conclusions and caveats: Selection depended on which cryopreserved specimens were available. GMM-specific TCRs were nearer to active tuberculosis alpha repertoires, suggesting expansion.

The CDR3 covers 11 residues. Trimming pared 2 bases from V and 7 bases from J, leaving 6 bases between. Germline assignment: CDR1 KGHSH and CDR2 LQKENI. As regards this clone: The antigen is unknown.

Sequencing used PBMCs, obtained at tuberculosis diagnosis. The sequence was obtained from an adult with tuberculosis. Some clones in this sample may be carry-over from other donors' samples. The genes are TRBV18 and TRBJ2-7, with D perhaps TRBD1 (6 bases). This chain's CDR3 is CASSPGTEQYF. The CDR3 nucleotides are TGTGCCAGCTCACCAGGGACAGAGCAGTACTTC. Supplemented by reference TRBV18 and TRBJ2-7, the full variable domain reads NAGVMQNPRHLVRRRGQEARLRCSPMKGHSHVYWYRQLPEEGLKFMVYLQKENIIDESGMPKERFSAEFPKEGPSILRIQQVVRGDSAAYFCASSPGTEQYFGPGTRLTVT.